This record concerns one TCR beta chain sequence. Its matching antigen is unknown. This record comes from a study of cytomegalovirus exposure and HLA in healthy donors. The CDR3 loop spans 13 amino acids. V lost 2 bases, J lost 5 bases, and 11 bases lay in between. In germline, CDR1 is SGHRS, CDR2 YFSETQ. Whole-study findings and limits: In the analysis, some V segments, TRBV6-2 and TRBV6-3 included, were excluded as indistinguishable. Immune exposure data for these donors was limited to CMV serostatus. When the data were analyzed later, several of the most significant clusters appeared to be linked to common viral pathogens.

This cohort consisted of healthy bone marrow donors. The PCR used 60 Vbeta and 13 Jbeta primers. The table came from immunoSEQ multiplex PCR; TCRdb's copy has only in-frame clones and leaves some out. The table records around 130,000 clones, around 81% of them present only once. The TCR was taken from a woman in her forties in good health and CMV-seronegative. This chain connects TRBV5-1 to TRBJ2-7; TRBD2 might be the D (5 bases). What was sequenced was PBMCs. In DNA, the CDR3 is TGCGCCAGCAGCTTTCAATCCGGGGACGAGCAGTACTTC. Its translation is CASSFQSGDEQYF. Together with reference TRBV5-1 and TRBJ2-7, the CDR3 gives the full variable domain: KAGVTQTPRYLIKTRGQQVTLSCSPISGHRSVSWYQQTPGQGLQFLFEYFSETQRNKGNFPGRFSGRQFSNSRSEMNVSTLELGDSALYLCASSFQSGDEQYFGPGTRLTVT.